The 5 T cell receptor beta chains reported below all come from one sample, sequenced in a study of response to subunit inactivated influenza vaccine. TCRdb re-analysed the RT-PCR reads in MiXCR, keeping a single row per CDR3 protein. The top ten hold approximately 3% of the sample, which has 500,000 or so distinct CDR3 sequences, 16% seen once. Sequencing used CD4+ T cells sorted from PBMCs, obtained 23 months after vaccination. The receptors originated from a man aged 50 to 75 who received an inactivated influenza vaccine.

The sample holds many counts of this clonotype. The CDR3 DNA sequence: TGTGCCATCAAAAGCTCCGGAGATGAAGCTTTCTTT. Translating it yields CAIKSSGDEAFF. V usage is TRBV10-3 and J usage is TRBJ1-1; the D is unclear. The CDR3 loop spans 12 amino acids. Trimming pared 7 bases from V and 7 bases from J, leaving 13 bases between. CDR1 and CDR2 (germline): ENHRY, SYGVKD.

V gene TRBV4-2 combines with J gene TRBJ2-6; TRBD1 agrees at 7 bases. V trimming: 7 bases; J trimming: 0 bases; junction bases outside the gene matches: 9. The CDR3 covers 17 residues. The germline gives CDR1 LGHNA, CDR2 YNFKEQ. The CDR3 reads CASTLTGCASGANVLTF. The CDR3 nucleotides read TGTGCCAGCACCCTGACAGGGTGCGCCTCTGGGGCCAACGTCCTGACTTTC.

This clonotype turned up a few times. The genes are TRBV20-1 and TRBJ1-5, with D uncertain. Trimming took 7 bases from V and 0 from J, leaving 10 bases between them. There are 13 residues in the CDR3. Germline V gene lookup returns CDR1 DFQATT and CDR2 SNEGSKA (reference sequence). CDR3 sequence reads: CSVRPDSNQPQHF. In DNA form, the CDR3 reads TGCAGTGTTCGACCTGATAGCAATCAGCCCCAGCATTTT.

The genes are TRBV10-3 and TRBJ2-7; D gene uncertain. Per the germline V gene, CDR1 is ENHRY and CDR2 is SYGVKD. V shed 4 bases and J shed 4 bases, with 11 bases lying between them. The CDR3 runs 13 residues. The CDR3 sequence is CAISVLGKYEQYF. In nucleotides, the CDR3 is TGTGCCATCAGTGTTCTAGGAAAGTACGAGCAGTACTTC.

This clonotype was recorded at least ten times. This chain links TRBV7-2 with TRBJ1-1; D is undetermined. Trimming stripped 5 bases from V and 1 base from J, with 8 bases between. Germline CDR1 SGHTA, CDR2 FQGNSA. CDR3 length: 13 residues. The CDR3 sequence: CASSKGPNTEAFF. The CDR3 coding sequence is TGTGCCAGCAGCAAAGGACCGAACACTGAAGCTTTCTTT.